The 5 T cell receptor beta chains listed next were all sequenced from one sample in a study of blood T cell repertoires in COVID-19 (TCRdb year 2020). Library preparation employed the immunoSEQ multiplex PCR assay. The table was pulled from immuneACCESS by TCRdb, which kept in-frame rearrangements only. Such tables lose some clones; where checked, under half of the loss comes from unresolved V genes, and the rest has no known cause. The sample table lists some 98,000 clones, about 80% of them with a count of one. 8.5% to 12% of the sample goes to the ten largest clones. The material sequenced was peripheral blood. Receptors were obtained from a man aged 65 to 79 with acute or convalescent COVID-19.

The chain joins TRBV19 to TRBJ1-1, with D maybe TRBD1 (6 bases). The CDR3 contains 14 residues. Germline loops: CDR1 LNHDA, CDR2 SQIVND (reference sequence). V was cut by 8 bases and J by 1 base, with 14 bases left in between. In DNA, the CDR3 is TGTGCCAGTCGCTTAAGGGGGGGGAACACTGAAGCTTTCTTT. As protein: CASRLRGGNTEAFF.

At least ten counts were recorded for this clone. J is TRBJ2-2 and V is TRBV12-3 or TRBV12-4; D is ambiguous. The length of the CDR3 is 12 residues. V lost 5 bases to trimming and J lost 6 bases, with 7 bases between them. This chain's CDR3 is CASSPSAGELFF. The CDR3 coding sequence is TGTGCCAGCAGTCCGAGCGCCGGGGAGCTGTTTTTT.

The table lists this clone with a few counts. V is TRBV19 and J is TRBJ2-2; 10 nucleotides agree with TRBD2. CDR3 length: 16 residues. The J segment lost 5 bases and the V segment lost 5 bases, leaving 8 bases of the junction unmatched. Germline V gene data show CDR1 as LNHDA and CDR2 as SQIVND (reference sequence). The CDR3 DNA is TGTGCCAGTAGTGGCCTAGCGGGGGCGGCGACCGGGGAGCTGTTTTTT. It codes for CASSGLAGAATGELFF. The variable domain in full, completed from reference TRBV19 and TRBJ2-2, reads DGGITQSPKYLFRKEGQNVTLSCEQNLNHDAMYWYRQDPGQGLRLIYYSQIVNDFQKGDIAEGYSVSREKKESFPLTVTSAQKNPTAFYLCASSGLAGAATGELFFGEGSRLTVL.

The chain combines TRBV6-2 or TRBV6-3 with TRBJ2-7; 8 positions agree with TRBD2. Germline V gene lookup returns CDR1 MNHEY and CDR2 SVGEGT. The trim removed 6 bases at V and 4 bases at J, leaving 5 bases unmatched. The CDR3 covers 13 residues. The CDR3 sequence: CASSLAGLYEQYF. As DNA, the CDR3 is TGTGCCAGCAGCTTAGCGGGATTGTACGAGCAGTACTTC.

The V call is TRBV28, the J call TRBJ1-2; D is ambiguous. There are 12 residues in the CDR3. V was shortened by 6 bases and J by 7 bases, with 12 bases between the two germline ends. Per the germline V gene, CDR1 is MDHEN and CDR2 is SYDVKM. The chain's CDR3 is CASRGNEGGYTF. CDR3 nucleotide sequence: TGTGCCAGCAGAGGAAATGAGGGTGGCTACACCTTC.